The 14 T cell receptor beta chains given below trace back to one sample, sequenced in a study of CD8 T cells in Susac syndrome. RNA in amounts of about 0.5 to 1 ug was reverse transcribed with random hexamers. One entry per CDR3 protein results from TCRdb running MiXCR on the immunoSEQ multiplex PCR reads. The table has 85,000 to 120,000 distinct CDR3 sequences, approximately 94% seen once. The source material was CD8+ T cells from PBMCs. The receptors come from a human donor with Susac syndrome.

The chain is built from TRBV13 and TRBJ1-1, with D perhaps TRBD1 (6 bases). This CDR3 contains 14 residues. Germline V lookup: CDR1 PRHDT, CDR2 FYEKMQ (reference sequence). The V and J ends lost 6 bases and 12 bases respectively, with 23 bases between them. CDR3: CASSLAGPDSGTFF. CDR3 nucleotides: TGTGCCAGCAGTTTGGCGGGGCCGGACAGTGGAACTTTCTTT.

The gene calls are TRBV7-9 and TRBJ1-2, with 8 bases aligning to TRBD1. Germline CDR1 reads SEHNR; CDR2 reads FQNEAQ (reference sequence). V was clipped by 5 bases and J by 2 bases; unmatched bases: 10. The CDR3 consists of 16 residues. DNA of the CDR3: TGTGCCAGCAGCCCGCCTAGGACAGGGAAGAACTATGGCTACACCTTC. Translation: CASSPPRTGKNYGYTF.

In its sample, this clonotype was seen once. This rearrangement joins TRBV6-6 to TRBJ2-1; TRBD1 matches at 9 bases. This CDR3 spans 12 amino acids. The germline V gene has CDR1 MNHNY and CDR2 SVGAGI (reference sequence). V dropped 6 bases and J dropped 9; count of bases not matched to a gene: 3. The CDR3, as DNA: TGTGCCAGCAGAACAGGGGGCGTTGAGCAGTTCTTC. It encodes CASRTGGVEQFF.

The V and J genes are TRBV9 and TRBJ2-7; tentative D call: TRBD2 (5 bases). The CDR3 runs to 15 residues. Trimming pared 4 bases from V and 4 bases from J, leaving 18 bases between. Per germline, CDR1 SGDLS and CDR2 YYNGEE. For the CDR3, the DNA is TGTGCCAGCAGCCCCCGGGGTGACCAATTTTACGAGCAGTACTTC. It specifies CASSPRGDQFYEQYF.

The chain has TRBV13 and TRBJ2-7, with D perhaps matching TRBD1 (7 bases). Germline CDR1 and CDR2: PRHDT and FYEKMQ (reference sequence). Between the trimmed V and J ends, which lost 4 bases and 5 bases, there was a span of 15 bases. The CDR3 runs 14 residues. The DNA of the CDR3 is TGTGCCAGCAGCTCCGGAGGGGGCCGAGACGAGCAGTACTTC. This encodes CASSSGGGRDEQYF.

This chain joins TRBV7-7 and TRBJ2-7; D ambiguous. The CDR3 is made up of 13 amino acids. Deletions cut 4 bases from V and 5 bases from J, with 12 bases between. Germline V gene lookup returns CDR1 SSHAT and CDR2 FNYEAQ (reference sequence). The CDR3 DNA sequence: TGTGCCAGCAGCTCCCCCCCGTCCCACGAGCAGTACTTC. Translated, it gives CASSSPPSHEQYF.

The chain recombines TRBV9 with TRBJ2-1; 12 bases map to TRBD1. The assigned J gene may be wrong: the sequence end matches TRBJ2-7 better. Germline V lookup: CDR1 SGDLS, CDR2 YYNGEE. This CDR3 spans 15 amino acids. CDR3 coding DNA: TGTGCCAGCAGCGTAGCCGGGACAGGGGGCGATGAGCAGTACTTC. Translation: CASSVAGTGGDEQYF.

The J gene is TRBJ2-7, the V gene TRBV27, with D unclear. The germline V and J ends were trimmed by 2 bases and 7 bases, with 6 bases remaining between them. In germline, CDR1 is MNHEY, CDR2 SMNVEV (reference sequence). The CDR3 runs 11 residues. In DNA, the CDR3 is TGTGCCAGCAGTTTACCCCCGGAGCAGTACTTC. Its protein is CASSLPPEQYF.

This chain links TRBV10-3 with TRBJ2-1, with 8 positions matching TRBD2. The CDR3 loop spans 16 amino acids. Germline V gene sequence: CDR1 ENHRY, CDR2 SYGVKD. With 0 bases clipped from V and 4 bases from J, the junction kept 5 bases outside the gene matches. This CDR3 is CAISESQAGEYNEQFF. CDR3 bases: TGTGCCATCAGTGAGTCCCAAGCGGGGGAGTACAATGAGCAGTTCTTC.

This clonotype was counted a single time. The rearrangement uses TRBV7-9 and TRBJ2-1; TRBD1 agrees at 9 bases. Trimming at V came to 3 bases and at J to 5 bases, leaving 14 bases not matched to a gene. Germline values: CDR1 SEHNR, CDR2 FQNEAQ (reference sequence). The CDR3 is 18 amino acids. The CDR3 coding sequence is TGTGCCAGCAGCTTTACAGGGGGCTCTTATGACCCCGACAATGAGCAGTTCTTC. As protein: CASSFTGGSYDPDNEQFF.

This chain joins TRBV5-6 and TRBJ1-6; TRBD1 is a possible D gene (5 bases). In germline, CDR1 is SGHDT, CDR2 YYEEEE. This CDR3 comprises 13 residues. V was trimmed by 0 bases and J by 8 bases, leaving 6 bases between them. For the CDR3, the DNA is TGTGCCAGCAGCTTGGGCAGGGATTCACCCCTCCACTTT. Translating it yields CASSLGRDSPLHF.

V gene TRBV20-1 combines with J gene TRBJ2-7, with D possibly TRBD2 on 5 matching bases. Trimming took off 0 bases at V and 6 bases at J, with 21 bases between the two ends. Germline assignment: CDR1 DFQATT and CDR2 SNEGSKA (reference sequence). CDR3 length: 16 residues. The CDR3 nucleotides read TGCAGTGCTAGAGACGCGCTCGGGGTGGCAATACGCGAGCAGTACTTC. Translating it yields CSARDALGVAIREQYF.

This rearrangement joins TRBV7-9 to TRBJ2-5; D unresolved. The CDR3 sequence is 14 residues long. Trimming cost V 4 bases and J 1 base, with 10 bases left between them. Germline-derived CDR1 and CDR2 are SEHNR and FQNEAQ (reference sequence). The CDR3 loop is CASSSQWVQETQYF. CDR3 sequence (DNA): TGTGCCAGCAGCTCCCAGTGGGTCCAAGAGACCCAGTACTTC.

On this clonotype: A junction boundary mismatches the germline segment, possibly from a read error. The chain employs TRBV27 and TRBJ2-5; D gene ambiguous. Per germline, CDR1 MNHEY and CDR2 SMNVEV (reference sequence). The CDR3 spans 13 residues. The DNA of the CDR3 is TGCGCCAGCAGGAAGACGGGTCAAGAGACCCAGTACTTC. It is translated as CASRKTGQETQYF.